This passage covers 7 T cell receptor beta chains from one sample sequenced in a study of cytomegalovirus exposure and HLA in healthy donors. The PCR made use of 60 Vbeta and 13 Jbeta primers. The table came from immunoSEQ multiplex PCR; TCRdb's copy has only in-frame clones and leaves some out. Seen here are under 200,000 clones, roughly 74% observed once, and the top ten hold less than 6%. Input material: PBMCs. The receptors shown here come from a woman aged 25 to 45 in good health and CMV-seropositive.

The chain is built from TRBV19 and TRBJ1-5; D is unclear. Germline loops: CDR1 LNHDA, CDR2 SQIVND (reference sequence). The CDR3 length is 15 residues. V was cut by 3 bases and J by 2 bases, with 11 bases left in between. The DNA for the CDR3 is TGTGCCAGTAGTATTCGGGAAGGAGGCAATCAGCCCCAGCATTTT. Translated: CASSIREGGNQPQHF.

This clone was counted only a few times. The J gene is TRBJ1-1, the V gene TRBV5-1, with 10 bases lining up with TRBD1. V shed 1 base and J 7 bases; nucleotides not matched to a gene: 7. The CDR3 is 15 amino acids. Germline-derived CDR1 and CDR2 are SGHRS and YFSETQ. CDR3 in DNA: TGCGCCAGCAGCTTGCGAGGACAGGGGGTCGGTGAAGCTTTCTTT. Its protein product is CASSLRGQGVGEAFF.

The chain carries TRBV29-1 and TRBJ1-2; D remains ambiguous. Germline assignment: CDR1 SQVTM and CDR2 ANQGSEA. V was shortened by 3 bases and J by 2 bases, with 16 bases between the two germline ends. The CDR3 loop spans 15 amino acids. For the CDR3, the DNA is TGCAGCGTTGATATAGCCGGGAACCAAAACTATGGCTACACCTTC. This translates into CSVDIAGNQNYGYTF.

V gene TRBV4-1 combines with J gene TRBJ2-7; 10 nucleotides agree with TRBD1. After removal of 4 bases from V and 6 bases from J, the junction contained 3 bases not matched to a gene. This CDR3 region has 13 residues. The germline V gene encodes CDR1 MGHRA and CDR2 YSYEKL. The CDR3, as DNA: TGCGCCAGCAGCCCTTGGACAGGGGGCGAGCAGTACTTC. Its protein product is CASSPWTGGEQYF.

The chain links TRBV5-1 to TRBJ2-1; 7 bases match TRBD1. The trim removed 4 bases at V and 1 base at J, leaving 2 bases unmatched. Germline V gene lookup returns CDR1 SGHRS and CDR2 YFSETQ. This CDR3 is 14 amino acids long. The CDR3 DNA is TGCGCCAGCAGCCGGGACAGTTCCTACAATGAGCAGTTCTTC. Protein product: CASSRDSSYNEQFF.

The chain's CDR3 is CASSHGTSGRGGYEQYF. CDR3 coding DNA: TGTGCCAGCAGCCACGGTACTAGCGGCCGAGGAGGGTACGAGCAGTACTTC. The chain has TRBV14 and TRBJ2-7, with 8 bases aligning to TRBD2. Germline assignment: CDR1 SGHDN and CDR2 FVKESK. V lost 3 bases to trimming and J lost 4 bases; unmatched junction nucleotides: 14. The CDR3 contains 17 residues.

This clone was detected only once. The rearrangement joins TRBV7-6 to TRBJ2-3; TRBD1 might be the D (5 bases). V was shortened by 1 base and J by 2 bases, with 7 bases between the two germline ends. Germline V lookup: CDR1 SGHVS, CDR2 FNYEAQ. The CDR3 has 14 residues. This chain's CDR3 is CASSLGGNTDTQYF. The CDR3 DNA follows: TGTGCCAGCAGCTTAGGGGGCAACACAGATACGCAGTATTTT.